The entry below gives a single T cell receptor beta chain sequence along with its context. This entry comes from a study of monozygotic twins with inflammatory bowel disease. UMIs containing a 6-nucleotide sample barcode were added via template switching. TCRdb reworked the 5' RACE reads into one entry per CDR3 protein, no DNA. The table lists nearly 450,000 distinct CDR3 sequences, with 2.4% in the top ten. Unfractionated whole blood yielded total RNA, and T cells were not sorted. What was sequenced was blood. The clonotype originates from a human donor with ulcerative colitis or Crohn's disease, or a healthy co-twin of an affected twin (not recorded which).

The CDR3 is CASSLRGQGALQELAKNIQYF. J is TRBJ2-4 and V is TRBV5-1; with no DNA, the TCRdb D assignment of TRBD1 cannot be verified. Germline V gives CDR1 SGHRS, CDR2 YFSETQ. The CDR3 has 21 residues.